The T cell receptor beta chain described here comes from a study of T cell responses to AZD1222 COVID-19 vaccine. Study-wide findings and caveats: Reports say nearly half of spike-specific TCRs go after unmutated variant regions.

Notes on this clone: Its specificity is not known.

From germline, CDR1 is SGHRS and CDR2 YFSETQ. The CDR3 sequence is 15 residues long. V lost 5 bases and J lost 1; bases outside the gene matches: 8. Libraries were prepared by immunoSEQ multiplex PCR; TCRdb keeps only in-frame clonotypes and omits some of them. The sample records around 180,000 clones, 70% to 90% being singletons. This material consisted of peripheral blood, taken on day 0 of AZD1222 vaccination. The clonotype was recovered from an adult in good health. V and J are TRBV5-1 and TRBJ2-7, with 8 bases matching TRBD1. CDR3 bases: TGCGCCAGCAGAATACAGGGGGAAGGGTCCTACGAGCAGTACTTC. Translated: CASRIQGEGSYEQYF. Combining the CDR3 with reference TRBV5-1 and TRBJ2-7 gives the whole variable domain KAGVTQTPRYLIKTRGQQVTLSCSPISGHRSVSWYQQTPGQGLQFLFEYFSETQRNKGNFPGRFSGRQFSNSRSEMNVSTLELGDSALYLCASRIQGEGSYEQYFGPGTRLTVT.